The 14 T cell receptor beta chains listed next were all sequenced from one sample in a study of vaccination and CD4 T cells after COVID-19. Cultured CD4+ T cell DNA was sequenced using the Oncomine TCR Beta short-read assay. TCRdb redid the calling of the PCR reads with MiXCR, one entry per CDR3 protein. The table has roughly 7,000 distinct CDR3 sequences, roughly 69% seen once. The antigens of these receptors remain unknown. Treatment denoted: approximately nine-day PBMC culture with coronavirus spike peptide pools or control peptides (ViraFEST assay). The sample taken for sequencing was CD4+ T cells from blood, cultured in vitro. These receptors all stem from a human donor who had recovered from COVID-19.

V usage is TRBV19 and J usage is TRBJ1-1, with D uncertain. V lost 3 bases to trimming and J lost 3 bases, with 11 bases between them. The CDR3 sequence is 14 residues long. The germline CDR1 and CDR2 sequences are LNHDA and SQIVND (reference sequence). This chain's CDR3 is CASSIPGGYTEAFF. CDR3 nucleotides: TGTGCCAGTAGTATCCCCGGCGGGTACACTGAAGCTTTCTTT.

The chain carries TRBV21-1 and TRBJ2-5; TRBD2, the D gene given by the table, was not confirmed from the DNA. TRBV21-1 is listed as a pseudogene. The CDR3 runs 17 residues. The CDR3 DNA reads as TGTGCCAGCAGCACTATCTCTAGCGGGAGAAATCAAGAGACCCAGTACTTC. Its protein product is CASSTISSGRNQETQYF.

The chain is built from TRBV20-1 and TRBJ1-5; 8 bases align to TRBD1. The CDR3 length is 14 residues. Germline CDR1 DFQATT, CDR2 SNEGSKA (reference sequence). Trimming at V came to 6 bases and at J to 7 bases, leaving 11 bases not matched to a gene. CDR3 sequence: CSADRVTGEQPQHF. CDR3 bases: TGCAGTGCCGACAGGGTGACAGGGGAGCAGCCCCAGCATTTT.

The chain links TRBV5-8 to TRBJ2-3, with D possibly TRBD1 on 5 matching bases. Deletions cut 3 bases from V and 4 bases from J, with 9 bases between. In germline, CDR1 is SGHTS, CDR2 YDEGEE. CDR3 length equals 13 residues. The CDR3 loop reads CASSYRGPDTQYF. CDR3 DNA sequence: TGTGCCAGCAGCTATAGGGGCCCAGATACGCAGTATTTT.

The DNA of the CDR3 is TGTGCCAGCAGCCGCCGGGGGGACAGGGCTGCTCATGGCTACACCTTC. Amino acids: CASSRRGDRAAHGYTF. The rearrangement links TRBV21-1 to TRBJ1-2; TRBD1, as called in the table, went unchecked against the DNA. TRBV21-1 is a pseudogene segment. The CDR3 length is 16 residues.

DNA for the CDR3: TGTGCCACCAGTGCTTGGAACACTGAAGCTTTCTTT. Its protein is CATSAWNTEAFF. The V call is TRBV24-1, the J call TRBJ1-1; D gene ambiguous. V lost 5 bases and J 1 base, leaving 4 bases between the germline ends. CDR1 and CDR2 (germline): KGHDR, SFDVKD. CDR3 length: 12 amino acids.

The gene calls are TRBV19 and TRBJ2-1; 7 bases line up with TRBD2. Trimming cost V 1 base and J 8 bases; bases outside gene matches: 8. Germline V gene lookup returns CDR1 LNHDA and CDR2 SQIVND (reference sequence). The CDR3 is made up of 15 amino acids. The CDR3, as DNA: TGTGCCAGTAGTATAGCGGGGGGTCGTAACGATGAGCAGTTCTTC. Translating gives CASSIAGGRNDEQFF.

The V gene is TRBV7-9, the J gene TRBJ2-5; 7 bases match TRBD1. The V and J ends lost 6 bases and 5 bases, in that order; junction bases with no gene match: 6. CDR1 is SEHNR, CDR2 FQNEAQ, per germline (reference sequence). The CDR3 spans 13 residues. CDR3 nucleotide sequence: TGTGCCAGCAGATTTGACAGGGCGGAGACCCAGTACTTC. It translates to CASRFDRAETQYF.

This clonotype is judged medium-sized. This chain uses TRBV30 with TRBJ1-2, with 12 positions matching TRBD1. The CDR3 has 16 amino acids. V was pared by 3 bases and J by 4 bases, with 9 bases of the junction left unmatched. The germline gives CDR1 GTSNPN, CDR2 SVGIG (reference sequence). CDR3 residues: CAWSLTGQGAIYGYTF. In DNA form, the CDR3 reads TGTGCCTGGAGCCTAACGGGACAGGGGGCGATCTATGGCTACACCTTC.

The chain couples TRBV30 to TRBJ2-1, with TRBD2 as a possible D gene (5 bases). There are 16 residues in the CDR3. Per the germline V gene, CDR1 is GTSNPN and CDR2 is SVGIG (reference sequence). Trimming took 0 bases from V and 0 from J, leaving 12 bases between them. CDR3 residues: CAWSVVTGSSYNEQFF. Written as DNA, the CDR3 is TGTGCCTGGAGTGTAGTCACGGGGAGCTCCTACAATGAGCAGTTCTTC.

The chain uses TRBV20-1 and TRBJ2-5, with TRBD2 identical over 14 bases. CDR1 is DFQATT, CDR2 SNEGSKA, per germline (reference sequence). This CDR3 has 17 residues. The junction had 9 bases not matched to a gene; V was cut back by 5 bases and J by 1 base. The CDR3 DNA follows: TGCAGTGCTGAGGGGACTAGCGGGAGCCAACTCCAAGAGACCCAGTACTTC. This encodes CSAEGTSGSQLQETQYF.

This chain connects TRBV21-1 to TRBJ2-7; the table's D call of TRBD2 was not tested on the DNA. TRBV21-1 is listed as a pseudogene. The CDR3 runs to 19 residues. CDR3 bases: TGTGCCAGCAGCCAGAGACTAGACTTACCTAAGTGGGTCAAGCGCGAGCAGTACTTC. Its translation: CASSQRLDLPKWVKREQYF.

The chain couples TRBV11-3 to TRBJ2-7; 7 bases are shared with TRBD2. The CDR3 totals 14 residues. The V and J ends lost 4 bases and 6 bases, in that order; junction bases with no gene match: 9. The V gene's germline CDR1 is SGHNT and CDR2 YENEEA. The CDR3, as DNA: TGTGCCAGCAGCTCGGGAGGCTCTAGACGCGAGCAGTACTTC. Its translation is CASSSGGSRREQYF.

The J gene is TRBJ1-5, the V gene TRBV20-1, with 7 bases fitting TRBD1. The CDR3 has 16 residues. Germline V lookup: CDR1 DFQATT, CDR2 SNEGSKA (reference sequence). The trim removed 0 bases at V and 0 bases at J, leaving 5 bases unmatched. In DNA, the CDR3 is TGCAGTGCTAGAGACTGGGGACAGCCTAGCAATCAGCCCCAGCATTTT. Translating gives CSARDWGQPSNQPQHF.